These T cell receptor beta chains were read from a single sample in a study of beta chain features in type 1 diabetes. This table comes from immunoSEQ multiplex PCR, and its TCRdb copy is limited to in-frame clones, with some not included. The sample includes a few hundred thousand clones, more than 13% seen only once; the top ten take 0.019%. The specimen sequenced was naive CD4+ T cells from blood. Receptors originate from a woman aged 18-29 years in good health. The CDR3 runs from the conserved cysteine through the conserved F or W.

J | V | CDR3
TRBJ1-5 | TRBV28 | CASRPGQGGQPQHF
TRBJ2-3 | TRBV5-1 | CASSLEPPDTQYF
TRBJ1-3 | TRBV30 | CAWSRGGAGNTIYF
TRBJ2-3 | TRBV6-1 | CASQLSGTSTDTQYF
TRBJ2-5 | TRBV7-9 | CASSFGRNQETQYF
TRBJ2-1 | TRBV10-1 | CASSTDSTSYNEQFF
TRBJ2-7 | TRBV30 | CAWSRAGEQYF
TRBJ2-7 | TRBV6-5 | CASSYYVSGRYEQYF
TRBJ2-7 | TRBV5-8 | CASSLIPASGTSYEQYF
TRBJ2-7 | TRBV25-1 | CASSPGGSMYYEQYF
TRBJ1-1 | TRBV11-2 | CASSLVRNTEAFF
TRBJ2-5 | TRBV5-1 | CASSLVPFGGRADLGETQYF
TRBJ2-2 | TRBV19 | CASSQPGRVIGELFF
TRBJ2-3 | TRBV2 | CASRERESGDTQYF
TRBJ2-1 | TRBV18 | CASSPPATSGGEQFF
TRBJ2-3 | TRBV30 | CAWLGTSGKINTQYF
TRBJ2-7 | TRBV10-3 | CAISVGQAYEQYF
TRBJ2-7 | TRBV30 | CAWSVGQYEQYF
TRBJ1-5 | TRBV27 | CASSLRGPNSNQPQHF
TRBJ1-1 | TRBV9 | CASSPAGTGNTEAFF
TRBJ2-7 | TRBV29-1 | CSPLTGIPVGQYF
TRBJ2-5 | TRBV7-2 | CASSSGLAGGGETQYF
TRBJ1-2 | TRBV2 | CASTGETVYGYTF
TRBJ2-1 | TRBV6-6 | CASSYGTAYNEQFF
TRBJ2-5 | TRBV6-6 | CASFLGGTQYF
TRBJ2-4 | TRBV29-1 | CSVAGTGGWSPKNIQYF
TRBJ2-6 | TRBV7-3 | CASSLIGLSSGANVLTF
TRBJ1-2 | TRBV6-5 | CASSYSTRGDYGYTF
TRBJ2-7 | TRBV28 | CASYRAYEQYF
TRBJ2-2 | TRBV5-1 | CASSETGGTNTGELFF
TRBJ2-1 | TRBV5-1 | CASSLGQGTDEQFF
TRBJ2-7 | TRBV7-9 | CASSPLYEQYF
TRBJ1-5 | TRBV27 | CASSLWSNRGRLAQHF
TRBJ2-1 | TRBV10-3 | CAIQSSGSGDEQFF
TRBJ2-4 | TRBV28 | CASSFRGFAKNIQYF
TRBJ2-5 | TRBV11-2 | CASSLFGGWEETQYF
TRBJ2-7 | TRBV6-1 | CASSDSGQERSYF
TRBJ2-2 | TRBV6-6 | CATGGLTYAGELFF
TRBJ2-7 | TRBV7-2 | CASSSFAYEQYF
TRBJ1-5 | TRBV7-9 | CASSGGIYQPQHF
TRBJ1-4 | TRBV9 | CASSVPGGNEKLFF
TRBJ2-1 | TRBV28 | CASIMTSGGNEQFF
TRBJ2-2 | TRBV14 | CASQFADKLANTGELFF
TRBJ2-1 | TRBV28 | CASSSSLAGSNEQFF
TRBJ2-1 | TRBV18 | CASSTDRGEPSYNEQFF
TRBJ2-5 | TRBV5-6 | CASSLGAGGLQETQYF
TRBJ2-7 | TRBV9 | CASSKTSGSTYEQYF
TRBJ2-7 | TRBV28 | CASSTPARVHEQYF
TRBJ2-7 | TRBV28 | CASSLGVWTSSYEQYF
TRBJ2-5 | TRBV29-1 | CSALQGASQETQYF
TRBJ2-5 | TRBV28 | CASSPRVETQYF
TRBJ2-1 | TRBV20-1 | CSAPSAEQFF
TRBJ2-1 | TRBV7-3 | CASSFGMFNEQFF
TRBJ2-1 | TRBV7-9 | CASRIEGASVEQFF
TRBJ1-1 | TRBV4-2 | CASSPPGQPLNTEAFF
TRBJ2-3 | TRBV5-1 | CASSAGTSGSTDTQYF